Following are 11 T cell receptor beta chains from one sample sequenced in a study of T cell clonality in common variable immunodeficiency. Generated by immunoSEQ multiplex PCR, the TCRdb table keeps only in-frame clones and is missing some. This sample has about 81,000 clones, each found more than once. The sample was peripheral blood mononuclear cells. These receptors originate from a person between 18 and 75 years old in good health.

In this sample, this clone turned up many times. The sequenced fragment ends 3 residues before the CDR3 boundary, so the rest is inferred from the germline J gene. The rearrangement joins TRBV18 to TRBJ2-5, with D maybe TRBD1 (6 bases). Per germline, CDR1 KGHSH and CDR2 LQKENI. The CDR3 spans 13 residues. V lost 3 bases and J lost 2, with 7 bases in between. Partial CDR3 DNA: TGTGCCAGCTCACCTAGGGGGCAAGAGACC. This codes for CASSPRGQET. The entire CDR3 sequence reads CASSPRGQETQYF. Variable domain in full (rest from reference TRBV18 and TRBJ2-5): NAGVMQNPRHLVRRRGQEARLRCSPMKGHSHVYWYRQLPEEGLKFMVYLQKENIIDESGMPKERFSAEFPKEGPSILRIQQVVRGDSAAYFCASSPRGQETQYFGPGTRLLVL.

Ten or more counts support this clone. The CDR3 end is not reached by the read, which stops 3 residues before it; the germline J gene fills it in. This chain joins TRBV10-2 and TRBJ2-5; D is unclear. V lost 4 bases and J lost 1, with 10 bases in between. CDR3 length equals 14 residues. Germline CDR1 WSHSY, CDR2 SAAADI. CDR3 protein: CASSVAALQETQYF. CDR3 bases read: TGCGCCAGCAGTGTAGCCGCTCTCCAAGAGACC.

This clone was picked up many times. The CDR3 end lies 3 residues beyond the end of the read and is filled in from the germline J gene. The rearrangement joins TRBV12-5 to TRBJ1-4; D possibly corresponds to TRBD1 (6 bases). Trimming took 4 bases from V and 8 from J, leaving 14 bases between them. The CDR3 extends over 14 amino acids. Germline V CDR1 and CDR2: LGHNT, FRNRAP. CDR3 sequence reads: CASGWGKQGEKLFF. The CDR3 bases that were read are TGTGCTAGTGGTTGGGGAAAGCAGGGGGAAAAA.

This clone was observed at least ten times. The CDR3 end lies 3 residues beyond the end of the read and is filled in from the germline J gene. The genes are TRBV29-1 and TRBJ1-1; D is unclear. In germline, CDR1 is SQVTM, CDR2 ANQGSEA. The CDR3 length is 13 residues. The sequenced part of the CDR3 DNA is TGCAGCGTTGTTCTCGGGGAAGAGAAAGAA. Protein: CSVVLGEEKE. The complete CDR3 protein is CSVVLGEEKEAFF.

This clone was seen ten or more times. The read terminates 3 residues before the CDR3 end, so the remaining end is supplied by the germline J gene. The chain has TRBV7-2 and TRBJ2-7, with D possibly being TRBD2 (6 bases). With 5 bases removed from V and 3 bases from J, the gap between germline ends came to 14 bases. Germline V gives CDR1 SGHTA, CDR2 FQGNSA. There are 14 residues in the CDR3. The sequenced part of the CDR3 DNA is TGTGCCAGCAGCCCTCGACTAGTTAACTACGAG. Its translation: CASSPRLVNYE. The full CDR3 reads CASSPRLVNYEQYF.

This clone came up many times. Sequencing ends 3 residues short of the CDR3 end; the germline J gene provides the rest. The chain joins TRBV19 to TRBJ2-2; TRBD1 agrees at 7 bases. Germline CDR1 is LNHDA and CDR2 is SQIVND (reference sequence). V dropped 5 bases and J dropped 3; count of bases not matched to a gene: 6. The CDR3 loop spans 15 amino acids. This CDR3 reads CASSYQGVHTGELFF. The CDR3 DNA, read in part, is TGTGCCAGTAGTTATCAGGGGGTCCACACCGGGGAG.

This clone has a count of ten or more. The read terminates 3 residues ahead of where the CDR3 ends, so the germline J gene completes it. This rearrangement joins TRBV6-1 to TRBJ2-7; D is ambiguous. Trimming removed 4 bases at V and 2 bases at J, with 15 bases between. CDR1 is MNHNS, CDR2 SASEGT, per germline. The CDR3 extends over 15 amino acids. This CDR3 reads CASSGITRNTYEQYF. CDR3 DNA (partial): TGTGCCAGCAGTGGAATAACACGTAATACCTACGAG.

Ten or more counts support this clone. The CDR3 goes on 3 residues after the read ends, and that part is filled in from the germline J gene. The chain uses TRBV12-3 or TRBV12-4 and TRBJ2-2; 8 bases agree with TRBD2. The CDR3 covers 15 residues. V shed 5 bases and J 2 bases; nucleotides not matched to a gene: 4. The CDR3 sequence is CASSTSGRNTGELFF. The CDR3 DNA, read in part, is TGTGCCAGCAGTACCAGCGGGAGAAACACCGGGGAG.

This clone was recorded at least ten times. The CDR3 end falls 3 residues outside the read, so it is completed with the germline J gene. This chain connects TRBV7-2 to TRBJ2-5; D might be TRBD2 (6 bases). The CDR3 has 14 amino acids. V was pared by 1 base and J by 1 base, with 7 bases between. Germline loops: CDR1 SGHTA, CDR2 FQGNSA. CDR3 DNA, as far as it was read: TGTGCCAGCAGCTTAGGCGGGGTCCAAGAGACC. Protein sequence: CASSLGGVQET. The whole CDR3 region reads CASSLGGVQETQYF.

Ten or more counts support this clone. The sequenced CDR3 bases are TGTGCCAGCACTCGGACAGCGAACTATGGC. Protein sequence: CASTRTANYG. The full-length CDR3 reads as CASTRTANYGYTF. The chain joins TRBV28 to TRBJ1-2; possibly TRBD1 for D (6 bases). The observed sequence ends 3 residues before the CDR3 terminus, with the missing tail filled in from the germline J gene. V shed 7 bases and J shed 2 bases, with 11 bases lying between them. The CDR3 covers 13 residues. Germline V lookup: CDR1 MDHEN, CDR2 SYDVKM.

This clone was observed many times. The sequenced fragment ends 3 residues before the CDR3 boundary, so the rest is inferred from the germline J gene. The chain joins TRBV20-1 to TRBJ1-6; possibly TRBD1 for D (5 bases). V was cut by 0 bases and J by 9 bases, with 18 bases left in between. Germline CDR1 reads DFQATT; CDR2 reads SNEGSKA (reference sequence). The CDR3 is made up of 16 amino acids. Incomplete CDR3 DNA: TGCAGTGCTAGAGAGGTTCGTGTGACAGTCGCTTCACCC. Residues: CSAREVRVTVASP. The full CDR3 sequence reads CSAREVRVTVASPLHF.